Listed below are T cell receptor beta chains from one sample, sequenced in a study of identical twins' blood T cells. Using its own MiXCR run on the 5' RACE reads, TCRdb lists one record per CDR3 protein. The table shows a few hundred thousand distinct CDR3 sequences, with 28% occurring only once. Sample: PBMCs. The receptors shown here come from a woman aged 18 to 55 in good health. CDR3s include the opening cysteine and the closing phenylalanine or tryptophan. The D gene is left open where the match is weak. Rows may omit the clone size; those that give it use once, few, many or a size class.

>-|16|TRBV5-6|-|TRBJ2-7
CASSLEGSTGTYEQYF
TGTGCCAGCAGCTTGGAAGGGAGTACTGGAACCTACGAGCAGTACTTC
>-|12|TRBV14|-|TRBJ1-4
CASSWADEKLFF
TGTGCCAGCAGCTGGGCAGATGAAAAACTGTTTTTT
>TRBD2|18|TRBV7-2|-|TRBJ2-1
CASRPGLADAKFYNEQFF
TGTGCCAGCAGGCCGGGACTAGCGGATGCAAAGTTCTACAATGAGCAGTTCTTC
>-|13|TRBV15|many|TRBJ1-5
CATSDSRNQPQHF
TGTGCCACCAGTGACAGCCGCAATCAGCCCCAGCATTTT
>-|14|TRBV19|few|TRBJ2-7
CASSIGGSSYEQYF
TGTGCCAGTAGTATAGGCGGGTCTTCCTACGAGCAGTACTTC
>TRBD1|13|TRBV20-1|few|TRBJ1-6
CSARWDSDSPLHF
TGCAGTGCTAGATGGGACAGTGATTCACCCCTCCACTTT
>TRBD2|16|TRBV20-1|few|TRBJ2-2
CSARGPAGDVTGELFF
TGCAGTGCTAGAGGTCCCGCGGGAGACGTCACCGGGGAGCTGTTTTTT
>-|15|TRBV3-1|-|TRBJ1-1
CASSQRAAGDTEAFF
TGTGCCTCAAGTCAAAGGGCGGCAGGGGACACTGAAGCTTTCTTT
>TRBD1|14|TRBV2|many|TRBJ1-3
CASRTGISGNTIYF
TGTGCCAGCAGGACAGGGATCTCTGGAAACACCATATATTTT
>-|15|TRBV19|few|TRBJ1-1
CASSRIWEMNTEAFF
TGTGCCAGTAGTAGAATTTGGGAGATGAACACTGAAGCTTTCTTT
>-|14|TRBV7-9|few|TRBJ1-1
CASAGRQRNTEAFF
TGTGCCAGCGCGGGGAGGCAACGGAACACTGAAGCTTTCTTT
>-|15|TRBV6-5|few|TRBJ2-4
CASSYGGAFSNIQYF
TGTGCCAGCAGTTACGGCGGGGCTTTTTCGAACATTCAGTACTTC
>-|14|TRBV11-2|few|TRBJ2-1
CASSFLVGTPEQFF
TGTGCCAGCAGCTTTTTGGTCGGGACCCCTGAGCAGTTCTTC
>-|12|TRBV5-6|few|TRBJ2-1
CASSLGPNPQFF
TGTGCCAGCAGCTTGGGACCTAATCCGCAGTTCTTC
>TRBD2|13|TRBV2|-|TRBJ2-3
CAGTPSGTDTQYF
TGTGCCGGCACGCCTAGCGGAACAGATACGCAGTATTTT
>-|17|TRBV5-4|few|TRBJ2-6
CASGFPDSISGANVLTF
TGTGCCAGCGGCTTCCCTGACAGTATCTCTGGGGCCAACGTCCTGACTTTC
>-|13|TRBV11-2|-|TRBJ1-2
CASSPQTNYGYTF
TGTGCCAGCAGCCCACAGACTAACTATGGCTACACCTTC
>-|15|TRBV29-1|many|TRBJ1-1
CSVGGGRAVGSEAFF
TGCAGCGTTGGTGGCGGCAGAGCAGTTGGAAGTGAAGCTTTCTTT
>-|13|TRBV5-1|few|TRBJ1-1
CAVSTGTNTEAFF
TGCGCCGTCTCTACAGGGACGAACACTGAAGCTTTCTTT
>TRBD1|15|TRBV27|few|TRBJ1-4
CASSSLGTGGEKLFF
TGTGCCAGCAGTTCCCTCGGGACAGGGGGTGAAAAACTGTTTTTT
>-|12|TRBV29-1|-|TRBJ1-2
CSVGRGRYGYTF
TGCAGCGTTGGCCGGGGTCGGTATGGCTACACCTTC
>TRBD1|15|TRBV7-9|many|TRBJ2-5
CASSSTGGNQETQYF
TGTGCCAGCAGTTCGACAGGGGGGAACCAAGAGACCCAGTACTTC
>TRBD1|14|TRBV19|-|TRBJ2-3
CATEDRVVNQPQYF
TGTGCCACCGAAGACAGGGTTGTCAATCAGCCCCAGTATTTT
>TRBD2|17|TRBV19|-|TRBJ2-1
CASSPHGRGLASNEQFF
TGTGCCAGTAGTCCCCACGGGAGGGGACTAGCGTCCAATGAGCAGTTCTTC
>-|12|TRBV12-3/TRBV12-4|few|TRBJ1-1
CASSLVLGGAFF
TGTGCCAGCAGTTTAGTGCTAGGGGGGGCTTTCTTT
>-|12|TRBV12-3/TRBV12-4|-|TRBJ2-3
CAGSSPSDTQYF
TGTGCCGGCAGTTCCCCCTCAGATACGCAGTATTTT
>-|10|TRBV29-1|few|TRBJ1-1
CSVGGAGAFF
TGCAGCGTTGGAGGGGCCGGGGCTTTCTTT
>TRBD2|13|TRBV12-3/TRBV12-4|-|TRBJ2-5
CASSLSGAQTQYF
TGTGCCAGCAGTTTGAGCGGGGCCCAGACCCAGTACTTC
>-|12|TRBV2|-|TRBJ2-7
CASRDLASEQYF
TGTGCCAGCAGGGATTTAGCTTCCGAGCAGTACTTC
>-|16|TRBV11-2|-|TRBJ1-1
CASSLGVAPLNTEAFF
TGTGCCAGCAGCTTAGGGGTCGCCCCTCTGAACACTGAAGCTTTCTTT
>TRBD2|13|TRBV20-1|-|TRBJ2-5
CSARLAGVETQYF
TGCAGTGCTAGACTAGCGGGAGTAGAGACCCAGTACTTC
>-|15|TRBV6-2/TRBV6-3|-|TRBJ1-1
CASSTDFSGSAEVFF
TGTGCCAGCAGTACCGATTTTTCCGGGTCAGCCGAAGTTTTCTTT
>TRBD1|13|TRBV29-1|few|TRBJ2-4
CSVPGQRKNIQYF
TGCAGCGTTCCGGGACAGCGCAAAAACATTCAGTACTTC
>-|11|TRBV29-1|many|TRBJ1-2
CSVASKPEHTF
TGCAGCGTCGCCTCCAAGCCAGAGCACACCTTC
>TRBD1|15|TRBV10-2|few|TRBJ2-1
CASSEGDRWGNEQFF
TGCGCCAGCAGTGAGGGGGACAGGTGGGGCAATGAGCAGTTCTTC
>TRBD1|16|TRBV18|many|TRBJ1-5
CASSPDRAGDNQPQHF
TGTGCCAGCTCGCCTGACAGGGCAGGGGACAATCAGCCCCAGCATTTT
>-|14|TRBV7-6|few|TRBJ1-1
CASSLEQRGSEAFF
TGTGCCAGCAGCTTAGAACAGCGTGGATCTGAAGCTTTCTTT
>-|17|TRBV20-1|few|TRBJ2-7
CSARGKGEGKFVYEQYF
TGCAGTGCTAGGGGGAAGGGTGAGGGAAAGTTCGTCTACGAGCAGTACTTC
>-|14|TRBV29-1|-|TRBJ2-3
CSVAAGRSADTQYF
TGCAGCGTTGCGGCGGGGAGGAGTGCAGATACGCAGTATTTT
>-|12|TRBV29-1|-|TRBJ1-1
CSVEGRLSEAFF
TGCAGCGTTGAAGGCCGGCTATCTGAAGCTTTCTTT
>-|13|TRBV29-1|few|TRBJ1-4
CSVKTARREKLFF
TGCAGCGTGAAAACGGCCCGGAGAGAAAAACTGTTTTTT
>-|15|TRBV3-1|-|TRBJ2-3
CASSYRQVGTDTQYF
TGTGCCAGCAGCTACAGACAGGTCGGCACAGATACGCAGTATTTT
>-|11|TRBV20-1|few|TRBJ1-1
CSASLGIEAFF
TGCAGTGCTAGTCTGGGGATTGAAGCTTTCTTT
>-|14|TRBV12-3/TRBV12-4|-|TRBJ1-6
CASSFTRGNSPLHF
TGTGCCAGCAGTTTCACCCGGGGGAATTCACCCCTCCACTTT
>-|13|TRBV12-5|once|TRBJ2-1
CASCVGSTHEQFF
TGTGCTAGTTGTGTGGGGAGTACTCATGAGCAGTTCTTC
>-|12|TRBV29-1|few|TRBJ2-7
CSVVLGSYEQYF
TGCAGCGTTGTTCTAGGGAGCTACGAGCAGTACTTC
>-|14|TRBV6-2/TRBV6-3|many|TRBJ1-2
CASTPTGTHYGYTF
TGTGCCAGCACTCCAACCGGCACACACTATGGCTACACCTTC
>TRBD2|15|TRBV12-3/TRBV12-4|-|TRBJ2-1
CASSITSGGTFEQFF
TGTGCCAGCAGCATTACTAGCGGGGGGACCTTTGAGCAGTTCTTC
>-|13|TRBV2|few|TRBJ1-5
CASGGQSNQPQHF
TGTGCCAGCGGAGGACAGAGCAATCAGCCCCAGCATTTT
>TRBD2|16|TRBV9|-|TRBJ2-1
CAISVGAGSSYNEQFF
TGTGCCATCAGCGTAGGAGCGGGGAGCTCCTACAATGAGCAGTTCTTC
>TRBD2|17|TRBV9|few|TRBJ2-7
CASSVDPGLAGAYEQYF
TGTGCCAGCAGCGTAGATCCGGGACTAGCGGGGGCCTACGAGCAGTACTTC
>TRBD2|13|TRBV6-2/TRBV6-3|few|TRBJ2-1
CAAGGSSYNEQFF
TGTGCCGCGGGGGGGAGCTCCTACAATGAGCAGTTCTTC
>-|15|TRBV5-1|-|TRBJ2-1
CASSFRTFSYNEQFF
TGCGCCAGCAGCTTCAGGACTTTCTCCTACAATGAGCAGTTCTTC
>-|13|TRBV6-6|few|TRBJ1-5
CAGRSALNQPQHF
TGTGCCGGCCGTTCGGCTCTTAATCAGCCCCAGCATTTT
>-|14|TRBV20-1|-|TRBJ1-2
CSAGPSRVDYGYTF
TGCAGTGCTGGGCCATCGAGGGTAGACTATGGCTACACCTTC
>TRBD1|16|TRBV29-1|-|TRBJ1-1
CSVRGGWTGSNTEAFF
TGCAGCGTTCGGGGGGGTTGGACAGGTTCGAACACTGAAGCTTTCTTT
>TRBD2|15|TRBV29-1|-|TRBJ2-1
CSVAVTSVSYNEQFF
TGCAGCGTTGCCGTGACTAGCGTCTCCTACAATGAGCAGTTCTTC
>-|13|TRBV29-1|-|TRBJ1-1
CSVDAGVVTEAFF
TGCAGCGTTGATGCAGGGGTGGTCACTGAAGCTTTCTTT
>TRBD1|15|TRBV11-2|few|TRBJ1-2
CASSSDRAFGYGYTF
TGTGCCAGCAGCTCGGACAGGGCTTTTGGCTATGGCTACACCTTC